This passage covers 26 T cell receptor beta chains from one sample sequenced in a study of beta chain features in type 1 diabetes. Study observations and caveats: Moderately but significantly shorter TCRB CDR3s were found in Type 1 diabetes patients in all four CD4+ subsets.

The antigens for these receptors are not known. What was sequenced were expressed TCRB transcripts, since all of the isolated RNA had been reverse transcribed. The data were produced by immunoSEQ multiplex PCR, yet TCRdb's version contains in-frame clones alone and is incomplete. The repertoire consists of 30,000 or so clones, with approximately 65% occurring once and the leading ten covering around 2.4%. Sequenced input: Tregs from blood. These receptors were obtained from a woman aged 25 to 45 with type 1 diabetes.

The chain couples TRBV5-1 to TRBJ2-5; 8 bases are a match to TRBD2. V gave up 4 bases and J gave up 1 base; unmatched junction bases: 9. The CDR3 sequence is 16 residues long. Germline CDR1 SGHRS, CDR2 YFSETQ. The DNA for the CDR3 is TGCGCCAGCAGCCCGGGGGGGATAGCGGTCCAAGAGACCCAGTACTTC. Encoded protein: CASSPGGIAVQETQYF.

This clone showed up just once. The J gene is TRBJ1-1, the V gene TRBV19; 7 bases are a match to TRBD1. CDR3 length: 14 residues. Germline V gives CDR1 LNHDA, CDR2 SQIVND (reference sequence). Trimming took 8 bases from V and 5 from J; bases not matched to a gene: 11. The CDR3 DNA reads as TGTGCCAGTGGGGACAGAGGAACCAGGACTGAAGCTTTCTTT. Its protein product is CASGDRGTRTEAFF.

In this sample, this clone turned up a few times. The CDR3 spells CASSLVTGATNEKLFF. In DNA, the CDR3 is TGTGCCAGCAGTTTGGTTACAGGGGCAACTAATGAAAAACTGTTTTTT. The chain is built from TRBV28 and TRBJ1-4; TRBD1 matches at 7 bases. The junction had 4 bases not matched to a gene; V was cut back by 3 bases and J by 0 bases. The germline gives CDR1 MDHEN, CDR2 SYDVKM. The CDR3 has 16 residues.

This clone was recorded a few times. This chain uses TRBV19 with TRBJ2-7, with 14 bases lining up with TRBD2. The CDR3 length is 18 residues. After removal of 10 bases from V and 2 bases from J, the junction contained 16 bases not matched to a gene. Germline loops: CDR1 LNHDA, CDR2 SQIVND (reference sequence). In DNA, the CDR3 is TGTGCCACCTCAAGACAGGCCAGACTAGCGGGAGGGACCTACGAGCAGTACTTC. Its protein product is CATSRQARLAGGTYEQYF.

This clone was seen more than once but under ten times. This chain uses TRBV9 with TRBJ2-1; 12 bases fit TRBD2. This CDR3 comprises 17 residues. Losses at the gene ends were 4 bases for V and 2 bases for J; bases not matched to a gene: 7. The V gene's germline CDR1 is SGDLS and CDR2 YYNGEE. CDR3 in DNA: TGTGCCAGCAGCTCGACTAGCGGGAGCGGAGCCTACAATGAGCAGTTCTTC. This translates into CASSSTSGSGAYNEQFF.

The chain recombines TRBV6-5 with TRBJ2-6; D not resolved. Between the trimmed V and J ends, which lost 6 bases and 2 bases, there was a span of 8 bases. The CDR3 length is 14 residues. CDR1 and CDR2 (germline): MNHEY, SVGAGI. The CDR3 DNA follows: TGTGCCAGCAGACTAACGGCTGGGGCCAACGTCCTGACTTTC. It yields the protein CASRLTAGANVLTF.

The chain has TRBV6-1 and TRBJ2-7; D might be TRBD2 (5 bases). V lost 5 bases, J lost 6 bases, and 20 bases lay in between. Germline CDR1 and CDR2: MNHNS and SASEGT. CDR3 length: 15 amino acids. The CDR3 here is CASSWGGGSLSEQYF. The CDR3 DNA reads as TGTGCCAGCAGTTGGGGTGGCGGGTCGCTTTCCGAGCAGTACTTC.

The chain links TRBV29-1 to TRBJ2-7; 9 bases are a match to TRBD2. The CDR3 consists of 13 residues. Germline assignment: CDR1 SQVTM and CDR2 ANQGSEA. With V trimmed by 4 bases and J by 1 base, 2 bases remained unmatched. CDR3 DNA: TGCAGCGTTGGACTAGCGGCATCCTACGAGCAGTACTTC. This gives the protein CSVGLAASYEQYF.

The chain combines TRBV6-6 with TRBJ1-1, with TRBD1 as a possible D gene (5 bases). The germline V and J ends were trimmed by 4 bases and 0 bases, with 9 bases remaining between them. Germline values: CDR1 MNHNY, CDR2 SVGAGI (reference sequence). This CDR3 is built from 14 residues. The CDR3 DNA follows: TGTGCCAGCAGTTCTCACAGGTTGAACACTGAAGCTTTCTTT. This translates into CASSSHRLNTEAFF.

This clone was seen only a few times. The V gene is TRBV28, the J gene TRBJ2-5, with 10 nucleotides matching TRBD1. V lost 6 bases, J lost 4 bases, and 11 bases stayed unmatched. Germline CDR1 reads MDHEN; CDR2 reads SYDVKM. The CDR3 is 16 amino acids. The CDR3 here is CASSLPGQGRSETQYF. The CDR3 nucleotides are TGTGCCAGCAGCCTTCCGGGACAGGGGCGTTCAGAGACCCAGTACTTC.

The CDR3 here is CASSANEYEQYF. The CDR3 DNA follows: TGTGCCAGCTCAGCAAACGAGTACGAGCAGTACTTC. The chain combines TRBV18 with TRBJ2-7; D gene uncertain. V shed 5 bases and J shed 4 bases, with 9 bases lying between them. CDR1 and CDR2 from the germline V gene are KGHSH and LQKENI. The length of the CDR3 is 12 residues.

The CDR3 reads CSVTRQNYEQYF. Here the CDR3 DNA reads TGCAGCGTCACCAGACAGAACTACGAGCAGTACTTC. This rearrangement joins TRBV29-1 to TRBJ2-7, with D possibly TRBD1 on 5 matching bases. The V gene's germline CDR1 is SQVTM and CDR2 ANQGSEA. V lost 6 bases to trimming and J lost 3 bases, with 12 bases between them. The CDR3 length is 12 residues.

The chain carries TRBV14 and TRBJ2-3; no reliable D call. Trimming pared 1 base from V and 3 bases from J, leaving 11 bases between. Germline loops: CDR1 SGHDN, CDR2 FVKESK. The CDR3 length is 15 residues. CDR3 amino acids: CASSQVARLTDTQYF. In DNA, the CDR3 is TGTGCCAGCAGCCAAGTGGCTAGGTTGACAGATACGCAGTATTTT.

The CDR3 reads CSVRDTWRSETQYF. The CDR3 DNA follows: TGCAGCGTCCGGGACACTTGGAGGTCAGAGACCCAGTACTTC. This chain uses TRBV29-1 with TRBJ2-5; D might be TRBD1 (6 bases). The CDR3 sequence is 14 residues long. Trimming removed 6 bases from V and 4 bases from J, with 18 bases in between. Germline V lookup: CDR1 SQVTM, CDR2 ANQGSEA.

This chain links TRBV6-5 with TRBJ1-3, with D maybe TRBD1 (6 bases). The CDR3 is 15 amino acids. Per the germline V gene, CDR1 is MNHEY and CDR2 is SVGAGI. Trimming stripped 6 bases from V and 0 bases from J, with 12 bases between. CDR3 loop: CASRKLQGSGNTIYF. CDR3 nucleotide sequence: TGTGCCAGCAGGAAATTACAGGGCTCTGGAAACACCATATATTTT.

The CDR3: CSVGGRGGYNEQFF. The CDR3 bases are TGCAGCGTTGGAGGCAGGGGAGGGTACAATGAGCAGTTCTTC. The J gene is TRBJ2-1, the V gene TRBV29-1; perhaps TRBD2 as D (7 bases). This CDR3 contains 14 residues. V was shortened by 4 bases and J by 4 bases, with 14 bases between the two germline ends. Germline assignment: CDR1 SQVTM and CDR2 ANQGSEA.

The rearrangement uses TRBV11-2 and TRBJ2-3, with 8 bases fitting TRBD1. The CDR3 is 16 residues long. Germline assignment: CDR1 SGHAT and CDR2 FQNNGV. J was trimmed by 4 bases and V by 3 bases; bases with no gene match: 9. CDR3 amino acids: CASSLDAGGLPDTQYF. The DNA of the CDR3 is TGTGCCAGCAGCTTGGACGCAGGGGGCTTGCCAGATACGCAGTATTTT.

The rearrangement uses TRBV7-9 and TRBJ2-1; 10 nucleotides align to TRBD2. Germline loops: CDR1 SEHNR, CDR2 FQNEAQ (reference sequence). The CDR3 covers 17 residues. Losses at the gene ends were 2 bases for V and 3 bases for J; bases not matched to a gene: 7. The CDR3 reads CASSLYRTSGYYNEQFF. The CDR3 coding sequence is TGTGCCAGCAGCTTATACCGGACTAGCGGATACTACAATGAGCAGTTCTTC.

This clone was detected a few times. The CDR3 DNA is TGTGCCAGCACCTTATACGGTGGGACAGGGACTGAAGCTTTCTTT. It codes for CASTLYGGTGTEAFF. This rearrangement joins TRBV5-6 to TRBJ1-1, with TRBD1 matching over 9 bases. The CDR3 has 15 residues. Germline CDR1 and CDR2: SGHDT and YYEEEE. Unmatched junction bases numbered 11, after V lost 6 bases and J lost 5 bases.

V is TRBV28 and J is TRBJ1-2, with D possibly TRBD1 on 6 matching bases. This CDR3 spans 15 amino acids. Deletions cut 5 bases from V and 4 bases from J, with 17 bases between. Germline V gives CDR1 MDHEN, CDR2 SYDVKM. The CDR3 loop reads CASSTRTANLYGYTF. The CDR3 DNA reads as TGTGCCAGCAGTACCCGGACAGCCAACCTCTATGGCTACACCTTC.

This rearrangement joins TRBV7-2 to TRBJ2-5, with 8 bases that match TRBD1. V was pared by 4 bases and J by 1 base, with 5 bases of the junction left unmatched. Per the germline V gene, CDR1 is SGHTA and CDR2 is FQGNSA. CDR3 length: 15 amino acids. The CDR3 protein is CASSWTGTGQETQYF. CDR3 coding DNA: TGTGCCAGCAGCTGGACAGGGACGGGCCAAGAGACCCAGTACTTC.

The DNA of the CDR3 is TGTGCCAGCAGTGGGGGGTTGAGGAACACTGAAGCTTTCTTT. It codes for CASSGGLRNTEAFF. The chain is built from TRBV6-6 and TRBJ1-1; a weak D match, TRBD1 (5 bases). The CDR3 is 14 amino acids. Germline loops: CDR1 MNHNY, CDR2 SVGAGI (reference sequence). The V and J ends lost 5 bases and 1 base respectively, with 11 bases between them.

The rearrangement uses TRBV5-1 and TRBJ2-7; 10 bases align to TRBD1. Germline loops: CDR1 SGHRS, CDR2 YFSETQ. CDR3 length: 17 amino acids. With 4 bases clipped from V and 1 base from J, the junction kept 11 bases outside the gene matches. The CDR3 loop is CASSLGTGAGISYEQYF. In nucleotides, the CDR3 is TGCGCCAGCAGCCTCGGGACAGGGGCTGGCATATCCTACGAGCAGTACTTC. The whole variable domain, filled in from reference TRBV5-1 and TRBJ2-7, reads KAGVTQTPRYLIKTRGQQVTLSCSPISGHRSVSWYQQTPGQGLQFLFEYFSETQRNKGNFPGRFSGRQFSNSRSEMNVSTLELGDSALYLCASSLGTGAGISYEQYFGPGTRLTVT.

The CDR3 DNA reads TGCGCCAGCAGCTTGGGCCGAGCAACTAATGAAAAACTGTTTTTT. Protein sequence: CASSLGRATNEKLFF. V and J are TRBV5-1 and TRBJ1-4; D unresolved. From germline, CDR1 is SGHRS and CDR2 YFSETQ. V shed 0 bases and J shed 0 bases, with 6 bases lying between them. The CDR3 consists of 15 residues.

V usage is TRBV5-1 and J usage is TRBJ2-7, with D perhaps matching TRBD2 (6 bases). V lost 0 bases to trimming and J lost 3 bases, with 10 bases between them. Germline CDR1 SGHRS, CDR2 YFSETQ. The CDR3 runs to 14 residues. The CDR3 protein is CASSLGGGNYEQYF. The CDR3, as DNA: TGCGCCAGCAGCTTGGGTGGCGGGAACTACGAGCAGTACTTC.

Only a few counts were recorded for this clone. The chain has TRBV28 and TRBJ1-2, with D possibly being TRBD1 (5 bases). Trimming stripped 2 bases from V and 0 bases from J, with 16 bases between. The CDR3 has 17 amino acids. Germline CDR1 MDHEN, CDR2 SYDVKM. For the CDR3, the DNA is TGTGCCAGCAGTTTAGGGTTTGGGGGAGGGGCTAACTATGGCTACACCTTC. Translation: CASSLGFGGGANYGYTF.